The sequence of this T cell receptor beta chain was determined in a study of shared clonotypes between healthy human individuals (dated by TCRdb to between 2020 and 2021). Background on the whole study: The cohort included three men and a couple of women between 18 and 49 years of age. For each donor, CD4 naive and CD4 memory were each given three plates, CD8 naive was given two plates, and CD8 memory was given one plate. To estimate repertoire size and how much clonotype sharing occurs between individuals, the study deeply sequenced the blood TCR repertoires of roughly 5 healthy adults. To increase sequencing depth and limit assay-specific biases, TCR repertoire library preparation and sequencing were carried out by different laboratories using diverse techniques. Between about 0.8 and 9 billion PBMCs per donor were obtained by leukapheresis. Results the study describes overall, beyond this receptor: Sharing across a handful of donors was observed for about 5% of naive CD4, 3% to 4% of naive CD8, 2% to 2.5% of memory CD4, and about 0.39% of memory CD8 clonotypes. Incomplete sequencing was indicated by rarefaction of sorted-subset datasets, despite the large sequencing depth. Compared with non-shared clonotypes, the clonotypes found in all four sorted-subset donors had higher generation probabilities. Based on pairwise subsampling, the degree of clonotype sharing among donors was expected to be affected by sequencing depth. The genetic and exposure-history diversity represented was limited by the small number of donors. Only blood was sampled, and tissue TCR repertoires likely differ from those in blood. Naive subsets generally had larger estimated clonotype richness than memory subsets did.

The germline V gene specifies SGHDT as CDR1 and YYEEEE as CDR2. CDR3 length: 13 amino acids, cysteine to phenylalanine. Just the 39-base CDR3 DNA is kept, in frame starting at base 1. From V the trimming removes 4 bases and from J it removes 3 bases, while the gene matches leave 2 bases of the junction unaccounted for. Healthy HIV-negative adults with no recently reported acute infections or vaccinations were included as donors. All donors were Caucasian adults living in Nashville, Tennessee, USA. CD4+ T cells were enriched by magnetic negative selection; naive cells were then positively selected on CD45RA, and the negative fraction formed the memory subset. Blood was obtained by leukapheresis, after which PBMCs were separated by Ficoll-Histopaque density gradient centrifugation and cryopreserved in liquid nitrogen vapor phase. Analytical flow cytometry was used to check the purity and quantity of every magnetically sorted T cell population. From each sorted fraction, genomic DNA was isolated and quantified by UV absorbance on a Nanodrop 2000c.

This clone was recorded only once. The target of this receptor is not known. No per-base quality is available; no much larger clone lies one base away. Using the deep immunoSEQ assay, multiplex PCR amplified TCR CDR3 regions from genomic DNA. Genomic DNA extracted from each cell subset was distributed evenly over all wells of several immunoSEQ 96-well plates, and each plate served as one replicate. Each replicate PCR for sorted subsets received roughly 0.2 ug genomic DNA, equal to tens of thousands of T cell genomes. Purified libraries were measured with a Qubit 3.0 fluorometer, size-checked on a Bioanalyzer 2100, and measured again with the KAPA Library Quantification kit. Every immunoSEQ 96-well plate was sequenced on a dedicated single-read 150-cycle Illumina NextSeq 550 flow cell. As for how the authors treated the data: Because the immunoSEQ output included only junctional sequences and no quality scores, the filtering could not be the same as the filtering used for full-length reads. To assign V/J genes and CDR3, sequences were annotated using PyIR, a Python wrapper for IgBLAST v1.9, with IMGT germline references. Any read was removed if the V/J assignment was weak (E-value above 1e-6), the CDR3 was missing, or the read contained stop codons, out-of-frame junctions, or ambiguous translated residues. V3J clonotypes were defined by identical inferred V gene, J gene, and CDR3 amino acid sequence. Percentage overlap between repertoires was calculated by dividing the number of shared unique clonotypes by the size of the smaller repertoire. Repertoire richness was assessed with RTK rarefaction, the Chao1 estimator, and Recon v2.1 estimates of unobserved clonotypes. For all TCRbeta clonotypes obtained by the gDNA method from a handful of donors, generation probabilities were computed with OLGA. TCRdb obtained this table from immuneACCESS and retained in-frame rearrangements with V and J assigned. These tables miss some clones; where compared with another copy, unresolved V genes account for less than half of the shortfall, and the remainder is unexplained. V and J calls and clone size follow that table, whereas D and trimming were derived from the DNA. This sample has about 2.4 million clones in its table, and around 94% of those were observed once. Jointly, the top ten make up around 0.15% of the sample.

The material sequenced was naive CD4+ T cells sorted from blood. Explained via the paper, the cell subset or site label denotes: CD45RA+ positively selected. The receptor chain draws on TRBV5-6 and TRBJ2-7, with 9 bases aligning to TRBD1. The TCR sequence derives from a man between 18 and 29 years old in good health. The nucleotide sequence is TGTGCCAGCAGCCGGGACAGGGTCTACGAGCAGTACTTC. The translation is CASSRDRVYEQYF.